The sequence of this TCR beta chain was determined in a study of CD8 T cell repertoires and HIV-1 epitope variants. Across the study: Twenty-five autologous and known Gag and Nef epitope variant peptides each stimulated T cells separately. Tested: three Gag epitope families, Nef HW9 and YT9. Cultures ran around nine days, with IL-2, IL-7 and IL-15 added on days 3 and 7.

J was trimmed by 1 base and V by 0 bases; bases with no gene match: 3. The CDR3 has 15 residues. Germline V lookup: CDR1 LGHNA, CDR2 YSLEER. Clones were sequenced by immunoSEQ multiplex PCR, and TCRdb holds only the in-frame ones, with some missing. This sample has under 5,500 clones; around two thirds occur once, and the top ten carry roughly 44%. As concerns this clone: The antigen is unknown.

Source material: cultured CD8+ T cells derived from PBMCs. The receptor's source is a male donor with HIV. The rearrangement joins TRBV4-3 to TRBJ2-7; 7 positions match TRBD1. CDR3 coding DNA: TGCGCCAGCAGCCAAGATTGGGACAGATCCTACGAGCAGTACTTC. It specifies CASSQDWDRSYEQYF.